This T cell receptor beta chain is from a study of cytomegalovirus exposure and HLA in healthy donors. This clone was counted between two and nine times. Antigen specificity is unknown. The study's findings and limits: A later analysis linked about 17,000 TCR beta sequences to HLA alleles at 0.05 false discovery rate. Later work found most CMV-associated TCR beta chains apparently HLA-restricted. In a later analysis, HLA-associated beta chains showed higher expansion and lower generation probabilities than comparable chains.

Trimming pared 5 bases from V and 8 bases from J, leaving 12 bases between. CDR1 and CDR2 (germline): SGHNT, YYREEE (reference sequence). CDR3 length: 12 residues. The PCR ran on 60 Vbeta and 13 Jbeta primers. Assay: immunoSEQ multiplex PCR; the TCRdb copy retains only in-frame clones and omits some. The repertoire holds roughly 45,000 clones, with about two thirds as singletons. The chain has TRBV5-4 and TRBJ2-3; tentatively, D is TRBD1 (5 bases). The source of this sequence is a man aged 55 to 70 in good health and CMV-seropositive. The sequenced sample was PBMCs. The DNA for the CDR3 is TGTGCCAGCAGAATTGGGGCCGGTACGCAGTATTTT. This codes for CASRIGAGTQYF.